Below are 2 T cell receptor beta chains sequenced from a single sample in a study of regulatory T cells in long-lasting Graves disease. Time point in this sample: newly diagnosed GD, antithyroid drugs for less than 3 months. The TCR library was made from RNA extracted from PBMCs. Construction of TCR beta libraries relied on iRepertoire HTBI primers and on Arm-PCR targeting CDR3 regions. TCRdb itself ran the multiplex PCR reads through MiXCR, one entry per CDR3 protein. Of a few hundred thousand distinct CDR3 sequences in the sample, over 14% were seen once. This same sample was also part of a study on T cells in Graves' hyperthyroidism and ophthalmopathy.

The sequencing used peripheral blood mononuclear cells (PBMCs), collected at new diagnosis, from a patient treated with antithyroid drugs. The receptor set was obtained from a woman aged 40-49 years with Graves disease.

This clonotype has at least ten counts. CDR3 bases: TGTGCCAGCAGCTCTTCCGGGACAGAGGATAGGACTGAAGCTTTCTTT. Amino acids: CASSSSGTEDRTEAFF. The chain combines TRBV11-2 with TRBJ1-1; TRBD1 matches 7 bases. The CDR3 totals 16 residues. Germline trimming cut 4 bases from V and 5 bases from J; bases unmatched to any gene: 13. From germline, CDR1 is SGHAT and CDR2 FQNNGV.

In its sample, this clonotype was seen many times. The rearrangement links TRBV10-3 to TRBJ2-7, with a weak D call TRBD2 (6 bases). Germline assignment: CDR1 ENHRY and CDR2 SYGVKD. CDR3 size: 13 residues. V lost 3 bases, J lost 0 bases, and 6 bases lay in between. The CDR3: CAISDGGSYEQYF. The CDR3 DNA reads TGTGCCATCAGTGACGGGGGCTCCTACGAGCAGTACTTC.